These T cell receptor beta chains were read from a single sample in a study of T cell responses to AZD1222 COVID-19 vaccine. Sequenced by immunoSEQ multiplex PCR; TCRdb stores in-frame clones only, minus some. The sample holds 100,000 to 120,000 clones; more than 75% are singletons and the top ten take around 5.1%. The material sequenced was peripheral blood, taken on day 0 of AZD1222 vaccination. These receptors were taken from an adult in good health. Each CDR3 is given with its conserved first and last residue. D genes are given only for firm matches. Rows give clone size only sometimes, using once, few, many, or a class for an expanded clone.

d_gene	abundance	v_gene	j_gene	CDR3aa	CDR3nt
.	.	TRBV7-8	TRBJ1-4	CASSLGGRRATNEKLFF	TGTGCCAGCAGCTTAGGAGGCCGACGTGCAACTAATGAAAAACTGTTTTTT
.	.	TRBV13	TRBJ1-3	CASSAGTPGNTIYF	TGTGCCAGCAGCGCCGGGACACCTGGAAACACCATATATTTT
.	.	TRBV12-3/TRBV12-4	TRBJ1-1	CASSLTSLTEAFF	TGTGCCAGCAGTTTAACTAGCCTGACTGAAGCTTTCTTT
.	.	TRBV11-3	TRBJ2-1	CASSFSTESGYNEQFF	TGTGCCAGCAGCTTCTCGACCGAGTCTGGTTACAATGAGCAGTTCTTC
.	.	TRBV5-5	TRBJ1-2	CASSFRDGPVYGYTF	TGTGCCAGCAGCTTTCGGGACGGACCTGTCTATGGCTACACCTTC
.	.	TRBV3-1/TRBV3-2	TRBJ1-2	CASSQGLGAYGYTF	TGTGCCAGCAGCCAAGGGCTAGGGGCCTATGGCTACACCTTC
TRBD2	.	TRBV5-4	TRBJ2-2	CASSGLAGMNTGELFF	TGTGCCAGCAGCGGACTAGCGGGGATGAACACCGGGGAGCTGTTTTTT
.	.	TRBV7-2	TRBJ1-1	CASSLSGASTEAFF	TGTGCCAGCAGCTTATCGGGGGCCTCTACTGAAGCTTTCTTT
TRBD1	once	TRBV13	TRBJ2-7	CASSSRDRAYEQYF	TGTGCCAGCAGCAGCCGGGACAGGGCCTACGAGCAGTACTTC
.	.	TRBV10-3	TRBJ1-6	CAISESANSPLHF	TGTGCCATCAGTGAGTCAGCGAATTCACCCCTCCACTTT
.	.	TRBV30	TRBJ1-6	CAWSGVVTSPLHF	TGTGCCTGGAGCGGGGTCGTGACTTCACCCCTCCACTTT
TRBD2	.	TRBV11-3	TRBJ2-1	CASSSRTSGGYNEQFF	TGTGCCAGCAGCTCCCGGACTAGCGGGGGATACAATGAGCAGTTCTTC
TRBD1	.	TRBV10-3	TRBJ1-1	CAISDNRDRGFEAFF	TGTGCCATCAGTGACAACCGGGACAGGGGTTTTGAAGCTTTCTTT
.	.	TRBV24-1	TRBJ2-2	CATRSPNTGELFF	TGTGCCACCAGGAGCCCGAACACCGGGGAGCTGTTTTTT
.	.	TRBV2	TRBJ1-3	CASSGITGGNTIYF	TGTGCCAGCAGTGGTATCACAGGTGGAAACACCATATATTTT
.	.	TRBV4-2	TRBJ2-1	CASSQVLNEQFF	TGTGCCAGCAGCCAAGTTTTAAATGAGCAGTTCTTC
TRBD1	few	TRBV12-3/TRBV12-4	TRBJ1-2	CASSPEQGNGYTF	TGTGCCAGCAGCCCGGAACAGGGGAATGGCTACACCTTC
.	.	TRBV5-1	TRBJ1-3	CASSLEWDDTIYF	TGCGCCAGCAGCTTGGAGTGGGATGACACCATATATTTT
.	.	TRBV6-6	TRBJ1-6	CASGEAGSNSPLHF	TGTGCCAGCGGTGAGGCAGGGAGTAATTCACCCCTCCACTTT
TRBD1	.	TRBV11-3	TRBJ2-7	CASSNGMTGNEQYF	TGTGCCAGCAGCAATGGAATGACAGGGAACGAGCAGTACTTC
.	.	TRBV2	TRBJ1-2	CASSGRGRDYGYTF	TGTGCCAGCAGTGGCCGGGGTAGGGACTATGGCTACACCTTC
TRBD1	once	TRBV6-5	TRBJ2-7	CASSYGTGGAYEQYF	TGTGCCAGCAGTTATGGGACAGGGGGCGCGTACGAGCAGTACTTC
TRBD2	.	TRBV19	TRBJ2-1	CASSPGGVDEQFF	TGTGCCAGTAGCCCGGGGGGAGTGGATGAGCAGTTCTTC
.	.	TRBV7-9	TRBJ2-6	CASSLRQPGANVLTF	TGTGCCAGCAGCTTAAGGCAGCCTGGGGCCAACGTCCTGACTTTC
TRBD1	.	TRBV6-6	TRBJ1-2	CASSNEQGAGGYTF	TGTGCCAGCAGCAACGAACAGGGGGCGGGTGGCTACACCTTC
.	few	TRBV6-5	TRBJ1-1	CASSYTPDTEAFF	TGTGCCAGCAGTTACACCCCCGACACTGAAGCTTTCTTT
TRBD1	.	TRBV4-1	TRBJ1-2	CASSREQGVGDGYTF	TGCGCCAGCAGCCGAGAACAGGGGGTGGGAGATGGCTACACCTTC
.	.	TRBV18	TRBJ2-3	CASSKNKNRGTDTQYF	TGTGCCAGCTCGAAGAATAAGAACAGGGGCACAGATACGCAGTATTTT
.	.	TRBV11-2	TRBJ2-3	CASRGPLLQYF	TGTGCCAGCAGGGGCCCTCTTCTCCAGTATTTT
.	.	TRBV11-2	TRBJ1-2	CASSPEGGVNYGYTF	TGTGCCAGCAGCCCAGAAGGAGGGGTTAACTATGGCTACACCTTC
.	.	TRBV5-1	TRBJ2-2	CASSQDKNTGELFF	TGCGCCAGCAGCCAGGACAAGAACACCGGGGAGCTGTTTTTT
.	.	TRBV29-1	TRBJ1-1	CSVLGEGAFF	TGCAGCGTTTTGGGGGAAGGGGCTTTCTTT
.	.	TRBV27	TRBJ2-1	CASTLRIGTLGHNEQFF	TGTGCCAGCACCCTCCGGATCGGGACCCTAGGGCACAATGAGCAGTTCTTC
.	.	TRBV6-5	TRBJ2-6	CASSMTVGRDNVLTF	TGTGCCAGCAGTATGACGGTGGGTCGTGACAACGTCCTGACTTTC
.	.	TRBV27	TRBJ1-3	CASSPGGRAGGGNTIYF	TGTGCCAGCAGTCCCGGCGGAAGGGCCGGCGGGGGAAACACCATATATTTT
TRBD1	.	TRBV2	TRBJ1-3	CASSGTGAGNTIYF	TGTGCCAGCAGTGGGACAGGGGCCGGAAACACCATATATTTT
.	.	TRBV19	TRBJ1-1	CASSRVQGFNTEAFF	TGTGCCAGTAGTAGGGTGCAGGGATTTAACACTGAAGCTTTCTTT
.	.	TRBV10-1	TRBJ1-1	CARPAGADTEAFF	TGCGCCAGACCCGCGGGGGCGGACACTGAAGCTTTCTTT
TRBD2	.	TRBV5-1	TRBJ2-3	CASSSGLAGGTRSTDTQYF	TGCGCCAGCAGCTCTGGACTAGCGGGGGGCACAAGGAGCACAGATACGCAGTATTTT